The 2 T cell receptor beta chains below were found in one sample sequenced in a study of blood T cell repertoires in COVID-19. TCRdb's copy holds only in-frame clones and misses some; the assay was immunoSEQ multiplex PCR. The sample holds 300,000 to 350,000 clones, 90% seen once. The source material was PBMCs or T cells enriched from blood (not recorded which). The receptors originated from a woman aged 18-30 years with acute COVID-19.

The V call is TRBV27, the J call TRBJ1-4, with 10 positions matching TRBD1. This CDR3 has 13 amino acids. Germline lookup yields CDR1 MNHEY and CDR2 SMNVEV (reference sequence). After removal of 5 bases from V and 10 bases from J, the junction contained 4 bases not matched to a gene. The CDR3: CASSGDRGGKLFF. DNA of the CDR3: TGTGCCAGCAGTGGGGACAGGGGTGGAAAACTGTTTTTT.

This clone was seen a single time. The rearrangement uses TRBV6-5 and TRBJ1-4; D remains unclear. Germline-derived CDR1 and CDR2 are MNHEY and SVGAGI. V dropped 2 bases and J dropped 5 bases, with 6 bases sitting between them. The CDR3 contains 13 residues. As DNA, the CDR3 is TGTGCCAGCAGTTACAAAGAGAATGAAAAACTGTTTTTT. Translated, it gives CASSYKENEKLFF.